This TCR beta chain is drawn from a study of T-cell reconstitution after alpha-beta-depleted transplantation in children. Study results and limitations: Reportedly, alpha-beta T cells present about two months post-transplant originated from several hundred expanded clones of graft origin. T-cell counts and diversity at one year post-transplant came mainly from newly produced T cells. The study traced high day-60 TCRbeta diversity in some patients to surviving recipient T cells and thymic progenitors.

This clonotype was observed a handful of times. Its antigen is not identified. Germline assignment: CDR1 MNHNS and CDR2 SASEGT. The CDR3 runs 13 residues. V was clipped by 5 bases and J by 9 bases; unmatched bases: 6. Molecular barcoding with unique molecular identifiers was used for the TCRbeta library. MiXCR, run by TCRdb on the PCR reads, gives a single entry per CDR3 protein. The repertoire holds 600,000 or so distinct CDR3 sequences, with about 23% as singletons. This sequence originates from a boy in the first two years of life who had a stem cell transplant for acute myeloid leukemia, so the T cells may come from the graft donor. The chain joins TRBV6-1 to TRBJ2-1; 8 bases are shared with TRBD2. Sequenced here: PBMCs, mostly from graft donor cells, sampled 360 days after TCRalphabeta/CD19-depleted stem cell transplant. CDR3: CASSPGLVSEQFF. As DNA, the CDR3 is TGTGCCAGCAGTCCGGGACTAGTAAGTGAGCAGTTCTTC.